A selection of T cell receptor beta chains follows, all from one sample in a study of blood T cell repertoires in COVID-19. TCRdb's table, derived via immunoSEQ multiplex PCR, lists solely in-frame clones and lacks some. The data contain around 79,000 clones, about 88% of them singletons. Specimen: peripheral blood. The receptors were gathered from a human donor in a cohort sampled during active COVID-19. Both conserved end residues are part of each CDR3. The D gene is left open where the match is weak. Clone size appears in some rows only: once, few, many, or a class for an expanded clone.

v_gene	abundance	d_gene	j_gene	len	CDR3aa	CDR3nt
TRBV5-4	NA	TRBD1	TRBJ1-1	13	CASSSGQATEAFF	TGTGCCAGCAGCTCGGGACAGGCCACTGAAGCTTTCTTT
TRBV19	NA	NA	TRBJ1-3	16	CASSRSGASSGNTIYF	TGTGCCAGTAGTAGGAGTGGGGCCAGCTCTGGAAACACCATATATTTT
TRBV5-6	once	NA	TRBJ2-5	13	CASSRQDQETQYF	TGTGCCAGCAGCCGACAGGACCAAGAGACCCAGTACTTC
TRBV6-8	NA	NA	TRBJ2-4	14	CASPGEGSKNIQYF	TGTGCCAGCCCCGGCGAGGGTTCCAAAAACATTCAGTACTTC
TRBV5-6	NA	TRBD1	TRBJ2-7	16	CASSQSGTGGLYEQYF	TGTGCCAGCAGCCAGTCCGGGACAGGGGGTTTGTACGAGCAGTACTTC
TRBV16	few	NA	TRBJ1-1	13	CASSQSGGTEAFF	TGTGCCAGCAGCCAATCGGGGGGTACTGAAGCTTTCTTT
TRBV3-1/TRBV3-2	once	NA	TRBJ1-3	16	CASSSWASRSGNTIYF	TGTGCCAGCAGCTCATGGGCGTCCCGCTCTGGAAACACCATATATTTT
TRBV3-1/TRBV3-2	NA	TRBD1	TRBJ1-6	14	CASSARDSNSPLHF	TGTGCCAGCAGCGCCCGGGACAGTAATTCACCCCTCCACTTT
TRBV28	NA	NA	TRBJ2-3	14	CASQIRGTADTQYF	TGTGCCAGCCAGATAAGGGGGACCGCAGATACGCAGTATTTT
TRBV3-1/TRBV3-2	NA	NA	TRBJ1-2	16	CASSQGGGLGLSGYTF	TGTGCCAGCAGCCAAGGGGGGGGACTGGGCCTGTCTGGCTACACCTTC
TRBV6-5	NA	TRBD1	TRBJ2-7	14	CASSYSDRASEQYF	TGTGCCAGCAGTTACTCGGACAGGGCCTCGGAGCAGTACTTC
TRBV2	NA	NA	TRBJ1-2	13	CASSARQGYGYTF	TGTGCCAGCAGTGCAAGGCAGGGCTATGGCTACACCTTC
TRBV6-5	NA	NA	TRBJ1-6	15	CASSSQTGDNSPLHF	TGTGCCAGCAGTTCCCAGACAGGAGATAATTCACCCCTCCACTTT
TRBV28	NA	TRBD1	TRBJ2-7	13	CASSSAGGFEQYF	TGTGCCAGCAGTTCGGCAGGGGGCTTCGAGCAGTACTTC
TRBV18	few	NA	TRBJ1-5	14	CASSEGVRDQPQHF	TGTGCCAGCTCAGAGGGGGTCCGAGATCAGCCCCAGCATTTT
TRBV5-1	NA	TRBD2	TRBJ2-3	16	CASSLGRGGGPDTQYF	TGCGCCAGCAGCTTGGGGCGGGGGGGAGGCCCAGATACGCAGTATTTT
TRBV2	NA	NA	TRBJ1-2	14	CASSEAMEERGYTF	TGTGCCAGCAGTGAAGCGATGGAAGAGAGGGGCTACACCTTC
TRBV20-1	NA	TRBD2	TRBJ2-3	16	CSASSAAGVWTDTQYF	TGCAGTGCTAGTTCGGCGGCGGGAGTGTGGACAGATACGCAGTATTTT
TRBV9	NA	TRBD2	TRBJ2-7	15	CASSGSGSLTYEQYF	TGTGCCAGCAGCGGGAGCGGGAGCCTTACCTACGAGCAGTACTTC
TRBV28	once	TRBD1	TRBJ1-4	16	CASSSPPGGTNEKLFF	TGTGCCAGCAGTTCCCCCCCAGGGGGAACTAATGAAAAACTGTTTTTT
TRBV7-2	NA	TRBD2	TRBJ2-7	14	CASSFGAGAYEQYF	TGTGCCAGCAGCTTCGGAGCGGGAGCCTACGAGCAGTACTTC
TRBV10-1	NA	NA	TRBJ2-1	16	CASSGHQPDSYNEQFF	TGCGCCAGCAGTGGACACCAACCGGACTCCTACAATGAGCAGTTCTTC
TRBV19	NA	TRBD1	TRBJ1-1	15	CASSASHRGEAEAFF	TGTGCCAGTAGTGCGTCCCACAGGGGGGAGGCTGAAGCTTTCTTT
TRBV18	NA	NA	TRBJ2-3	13	CASSRVGSDTQYF	TGTGCCAGCTCACGAGTAGGTAGCGATACGCAGTATTTT
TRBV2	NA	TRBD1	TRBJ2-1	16	CASSRAGTGVYNEQFF	TGTGCCAGCTCACGGGCGGGGACAGGTGTATACAATGAGCAGTTCTTC
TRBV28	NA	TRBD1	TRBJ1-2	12	CASGTGSSGYTF	TGTGCCTCCGGGACAGGGTCGTCCGGCTACACCTTC
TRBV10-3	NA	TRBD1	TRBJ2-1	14	CATRQGSSYNEQFF	TGTGCCACGAGACAGGGAAGCTCCTACAATGAGCAGTTCTTC
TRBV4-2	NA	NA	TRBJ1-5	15	CASSQEAVINQPQHF	TGTGCCAGCAGCCAAGAAGCGGTCATCAATCAGCCCCAGCATTTT
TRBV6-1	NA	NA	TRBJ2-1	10	CASSEVGEFF	TGTGCCAGCAGTGAGGTAGGGGAGTTCTTC
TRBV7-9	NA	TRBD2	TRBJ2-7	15	CASSLTSGRVDEQYF	TGTGCCAGCAGCTTAACTAGCGGGCGAGTCGACGAGCAGTACTTC
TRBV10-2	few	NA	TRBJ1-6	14	CASSALIENSPLHF	TGCGCCAGCAGTGCGTTGATTGAGAATTCACCCCTCCACTTT
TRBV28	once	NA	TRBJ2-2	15	CASSSYGTLAGELFF	TGTGCCAGCAGTTCGTACGGGACACTCGCCGGGGAGCTGTTTTTT
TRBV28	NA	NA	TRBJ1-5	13	CATLRGPNQPQHF	TGTGCCACCCTGCGGGGGCCAAATCAGCCCCAGCATTTT
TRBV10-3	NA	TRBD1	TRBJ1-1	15	CAISEVGQVNTEAFF	TGTGCCATCAGTGAAGTCGGACAGGTGAACACTGAAGCTTTCTTT
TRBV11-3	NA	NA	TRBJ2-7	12	CASSFVSYEQYF	TGTGCCAGCAGCTTCGTTTCCTACGAGCAGTACTTC
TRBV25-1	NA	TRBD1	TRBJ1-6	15	CASSELTGGDSPLHF	TGTGCCAGCAGTGAACTGACAGGGGGTGATTCACCCCTCCACTTT
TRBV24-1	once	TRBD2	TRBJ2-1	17	CATSDLAAAGPSDEQFF	TGTGCCACCAGTGATCTGGCCGCAGCGGGACCCTCCGATGAGCAGTTCTTC
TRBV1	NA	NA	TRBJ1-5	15	CTSSQLLGRGQPQHF	TGCACCAGCAGCCAATTGTTGGGGAGAGGTCAGCCCCAGCATTTT
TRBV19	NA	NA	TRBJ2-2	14	CASSIDSTAGELFF	TGTGCCAGTAGTATAGACTCGACAGCCGGGGAGCTGTTTTTT
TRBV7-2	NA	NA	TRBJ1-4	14	CASRKRGINEKLFF	TGTGCCAGCAGAAAGCGGGGCATTAATGAAAAACTGTTTTTT
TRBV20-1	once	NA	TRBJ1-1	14	CSASWGAEIPEAFF	TGCAGTGCTAGTTGGGGCGCGGAGATCCCTGAAGCTTTCTTT
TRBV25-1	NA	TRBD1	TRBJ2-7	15	CASIRGTGGPYEQYF	TGTGCCAGCATCCGAGGGACAGGGGGACCCTACGAGCAGTACTTC